Described below is a single TCR beta chain sequence and its context. The data belong to a study of OX40 agonist ivuxolimab in advanced cancers. V was trimmed by 4 bases and J by 7 bases, leaving 17 bases between them. In germline, CDR1 is MNHEY, CDR2 SVGAGI. The CDR3 has 15 amino acids. Some clones are missing from TCRdb's copy, which holds only in-frame ones; the method was immunoSEQ multiplex PCR. The data contain more than 75,000 clones, roughly nine tenths of them singletons. This clonotype was sampled from an adult with an advanced solid tumor such as melanoma, head and neck, liver or kidney cancer. Source: CD4+ or CD8+ T cells sorted from blood, taken in a trial of the OX40 agonist ivuxolimab. The chain employs TRBV6-5 and TRBJ2-4, with D unresolved. DNA of the CDR3: TGTGCCAGCAGTTCCGCGGCCTTTTTGGGGAACATTCAGTACTTC. Protein: CASSSAAFLGNIQYF.